The 11 T cell receptor beta chains below come from one sample, sequenced in a study of CD8+CD57+ T cells in acquired aplastic anemia. Sequenced patients had shown CD8+CD57+ cell expansion by flow cytometry. Genomic DNA constituted the template upon which TCR beta VDJ and CDR3 profiling was performed. MiXCR was run by TCRdb on the reads, yielding one entry per CDR3 protein. The table records under 200,000 distinct CDR3 sequences, 48% of them present only once. The sequenced material came from sorted CD4+, CD8+, or CD8+CD57+ T cells (not recorded which) from PBMCs. These receptors came from a human donor with aplastic anemia.

The chain links TRBV28 to TRBJ1-2; 7 nucleotides line up with TRBD1. This CDR3 region has 15 residues. Per the germline V gene, CDR1 is MDHEN and CDR2 is SYDVKM. The junction had 8 bases not matched to a gene; V was cut back by 7 bases and J by 0 bases. CDR3 DNA sequence: TGTGCCAGCACCACTTGGGGACAGTCTAACTATGGCTACACCTTC. It is translated as CASTTWGQSNYGYTF.

The chain is built from TRBV12-3 or TRBV12-4 and TRBJ2-3; tentative D call: TRBD2 (5 bases). Trimming cost V 6 bases and J 6 bases, with 10 bases left between them. The CDR3 contains 12 residues. CDR3 sequence: CASSNRGDTQYF. The CDR3 nucleotides are TGTGCCAGCAGCAATCGAGGGGATACGCAGTATTTT.

A note on this clonotype: A much larger clone sits a single nucleotide away, making a read error possible. The gene calls are TRBV5-6 and TRBJ2-7; D is perhaps TRBD2 (6 bases). Germline V gene lookup returns CDR1 SGHDT and CDR2 YYEEEE. Trimming cost V 1 base and J 10 bases, with 15 bases left between them. The CDR3 extends over 13 amino acids. The CDR3 nucleotides read TGTGCCAGCAGCTTGCCAGGGACTCAGGCCCAGTACTTC. This translates into CASSLPGTQAQYF.

There are many counts of this clonotype. The chain uses TRBV6-1 and TRBJ1-3; 7 bases map to TRBD1. The CDR3 has 14 residues. From germline, CDR1 is MNHNS and CDR2 SASEGT. The trim removed 6 bases at V and 6 bases at J, leaving 8 bases unmatched. The CDR3 protein is CASRRQGGENTIYF. The CDR3 coding sequence is TGTGCCAGCAGACGACAGGGAGGGGAAAACACCATATATTTT.

The CDR3 DNA follows: TGTGCCACCAGCCAATTTATGGCAGATACGCAGTATTTT. Its translation: CATSQFMADTQYF. The rearrangement links TRBV24-1 to TRBJ2-3; no firm D call. V was pared by 7 bases and J by 4 bases, with 11 bases between. There are 13 residues in the CDR3. Germline V gene lookup returns CDR1 KGHDR and CDR2 SFDVKD.

The chain uses TRBV20-1 and TRBJ2-7; tentatively, D is TRBD1 (6 bases). V lost 3 bases and J 4 bases, leaving 10 bases between the germline ends. The CDR3 totals 12 residues. From germline, CDR1 is DFQATT and CDR2 SNEGSKA (reference sequence). The CDR3 is CSASETGYEQYF. DNA of the CDR3: TGCAGTGCTAGTGAGACAGGTTACGAGCAGTACTTC.

In this sample, this clonotype turned up a few times. It may be a read error: a sequence one base away is much more abundant. The V call is TRBV11-1, the J call TRBJ2-7, with 13 bases identical to TRBD2. The CDR3 runs to 16 residues. Per the germline V gene, CDR1 is SGHAT and CDR2 is FQDESV (reference sequence). The DNA of the CDR3 is TGTGCCGGCAGCCCTAGGACTAGCGGGAGCTCCTACGAGCAGTACTTC. Protein: CAGSPRTSGSSYEQYF.

J is TRBJ2-7 and V is TRBV20-1, with 8 positions matching TRBD1. The CDR3 contains 13 residues. Germline-derived CDR1 and CDR2 are DFQATT and SNEGSKA (reference sequence). The V segment lost 1 base and the J segment 6 bases; nucleotides outside the gene matches: 5. In DNA, the CDR3 is TGCAGTGCTAGAGGGACAGGGCCTTCCGAGCAGTACTTC. Protein product: CSARGTGPSEQYF.

This clonotype showed up just once. The chain has TRBV2 and TRBJ1-6; 7 bases line up with TRBD1. The CDR3 is 13 residues long. V dropped 8 bases and J dropped 7; count of bases not matched to a gene: 5. Germline values: CDR1 SNHLY, CDR2 FYNNEI. CDR3 coding DNA: TGTGCCAGCGGCGACAGGGAAAATTCACCCCTCCACTTT. It encodes CASGDRENSPLHF. The variable domain in full, completed from reference TRBV2 and TRBJ1-6, reads EPEVTQTPSHQVTQMGQEVILRCVPISNHLYFYWYRQILGQKVEFLVSFYNNEISEKSEIFDDQFSVERPDGSNFTLKIRSTKLEDSAMYFCASGDRENSPLHFGNGTRLTVT.

This clonotype came up many times. This sequence joins TRBV6-5 and TRBJ2-3, with 12 bases that match TRBD2. Losses at the gene ends were 6 bases for V and 7 bases for J; bases not matched to a gene: 8. CDR1 and CDR2 (germline): MNHEY, SVGAGI. The CDR3 covers 15 residues. The DNA for the CDR3 is TGTGCCAGCAGCCCGACTAGCGGGAGAAGGAATACGCAGTATTTT. Translation gives CASSPTSGRRNTQYF.

The chain recombines TRBV4-3 with TRBJ2-7, with a possible D match to TRBD2 (6 bases). The V and J ends lost 3 bases and 0 bases respectively, with 21 bases between them. This CDR3 is built from 18 residues. Germline V gene data show CDR1 as LGHNA and CDR2 as YSLEER. The CDR3 sequence is CASSQDPSPGETSYEQYF. The DNA of the CDR3 is TGCGCCAGCAGCCAGGACCCGTCTCCGGGGGAGACCTCCTACGAGCAGTACTTC.